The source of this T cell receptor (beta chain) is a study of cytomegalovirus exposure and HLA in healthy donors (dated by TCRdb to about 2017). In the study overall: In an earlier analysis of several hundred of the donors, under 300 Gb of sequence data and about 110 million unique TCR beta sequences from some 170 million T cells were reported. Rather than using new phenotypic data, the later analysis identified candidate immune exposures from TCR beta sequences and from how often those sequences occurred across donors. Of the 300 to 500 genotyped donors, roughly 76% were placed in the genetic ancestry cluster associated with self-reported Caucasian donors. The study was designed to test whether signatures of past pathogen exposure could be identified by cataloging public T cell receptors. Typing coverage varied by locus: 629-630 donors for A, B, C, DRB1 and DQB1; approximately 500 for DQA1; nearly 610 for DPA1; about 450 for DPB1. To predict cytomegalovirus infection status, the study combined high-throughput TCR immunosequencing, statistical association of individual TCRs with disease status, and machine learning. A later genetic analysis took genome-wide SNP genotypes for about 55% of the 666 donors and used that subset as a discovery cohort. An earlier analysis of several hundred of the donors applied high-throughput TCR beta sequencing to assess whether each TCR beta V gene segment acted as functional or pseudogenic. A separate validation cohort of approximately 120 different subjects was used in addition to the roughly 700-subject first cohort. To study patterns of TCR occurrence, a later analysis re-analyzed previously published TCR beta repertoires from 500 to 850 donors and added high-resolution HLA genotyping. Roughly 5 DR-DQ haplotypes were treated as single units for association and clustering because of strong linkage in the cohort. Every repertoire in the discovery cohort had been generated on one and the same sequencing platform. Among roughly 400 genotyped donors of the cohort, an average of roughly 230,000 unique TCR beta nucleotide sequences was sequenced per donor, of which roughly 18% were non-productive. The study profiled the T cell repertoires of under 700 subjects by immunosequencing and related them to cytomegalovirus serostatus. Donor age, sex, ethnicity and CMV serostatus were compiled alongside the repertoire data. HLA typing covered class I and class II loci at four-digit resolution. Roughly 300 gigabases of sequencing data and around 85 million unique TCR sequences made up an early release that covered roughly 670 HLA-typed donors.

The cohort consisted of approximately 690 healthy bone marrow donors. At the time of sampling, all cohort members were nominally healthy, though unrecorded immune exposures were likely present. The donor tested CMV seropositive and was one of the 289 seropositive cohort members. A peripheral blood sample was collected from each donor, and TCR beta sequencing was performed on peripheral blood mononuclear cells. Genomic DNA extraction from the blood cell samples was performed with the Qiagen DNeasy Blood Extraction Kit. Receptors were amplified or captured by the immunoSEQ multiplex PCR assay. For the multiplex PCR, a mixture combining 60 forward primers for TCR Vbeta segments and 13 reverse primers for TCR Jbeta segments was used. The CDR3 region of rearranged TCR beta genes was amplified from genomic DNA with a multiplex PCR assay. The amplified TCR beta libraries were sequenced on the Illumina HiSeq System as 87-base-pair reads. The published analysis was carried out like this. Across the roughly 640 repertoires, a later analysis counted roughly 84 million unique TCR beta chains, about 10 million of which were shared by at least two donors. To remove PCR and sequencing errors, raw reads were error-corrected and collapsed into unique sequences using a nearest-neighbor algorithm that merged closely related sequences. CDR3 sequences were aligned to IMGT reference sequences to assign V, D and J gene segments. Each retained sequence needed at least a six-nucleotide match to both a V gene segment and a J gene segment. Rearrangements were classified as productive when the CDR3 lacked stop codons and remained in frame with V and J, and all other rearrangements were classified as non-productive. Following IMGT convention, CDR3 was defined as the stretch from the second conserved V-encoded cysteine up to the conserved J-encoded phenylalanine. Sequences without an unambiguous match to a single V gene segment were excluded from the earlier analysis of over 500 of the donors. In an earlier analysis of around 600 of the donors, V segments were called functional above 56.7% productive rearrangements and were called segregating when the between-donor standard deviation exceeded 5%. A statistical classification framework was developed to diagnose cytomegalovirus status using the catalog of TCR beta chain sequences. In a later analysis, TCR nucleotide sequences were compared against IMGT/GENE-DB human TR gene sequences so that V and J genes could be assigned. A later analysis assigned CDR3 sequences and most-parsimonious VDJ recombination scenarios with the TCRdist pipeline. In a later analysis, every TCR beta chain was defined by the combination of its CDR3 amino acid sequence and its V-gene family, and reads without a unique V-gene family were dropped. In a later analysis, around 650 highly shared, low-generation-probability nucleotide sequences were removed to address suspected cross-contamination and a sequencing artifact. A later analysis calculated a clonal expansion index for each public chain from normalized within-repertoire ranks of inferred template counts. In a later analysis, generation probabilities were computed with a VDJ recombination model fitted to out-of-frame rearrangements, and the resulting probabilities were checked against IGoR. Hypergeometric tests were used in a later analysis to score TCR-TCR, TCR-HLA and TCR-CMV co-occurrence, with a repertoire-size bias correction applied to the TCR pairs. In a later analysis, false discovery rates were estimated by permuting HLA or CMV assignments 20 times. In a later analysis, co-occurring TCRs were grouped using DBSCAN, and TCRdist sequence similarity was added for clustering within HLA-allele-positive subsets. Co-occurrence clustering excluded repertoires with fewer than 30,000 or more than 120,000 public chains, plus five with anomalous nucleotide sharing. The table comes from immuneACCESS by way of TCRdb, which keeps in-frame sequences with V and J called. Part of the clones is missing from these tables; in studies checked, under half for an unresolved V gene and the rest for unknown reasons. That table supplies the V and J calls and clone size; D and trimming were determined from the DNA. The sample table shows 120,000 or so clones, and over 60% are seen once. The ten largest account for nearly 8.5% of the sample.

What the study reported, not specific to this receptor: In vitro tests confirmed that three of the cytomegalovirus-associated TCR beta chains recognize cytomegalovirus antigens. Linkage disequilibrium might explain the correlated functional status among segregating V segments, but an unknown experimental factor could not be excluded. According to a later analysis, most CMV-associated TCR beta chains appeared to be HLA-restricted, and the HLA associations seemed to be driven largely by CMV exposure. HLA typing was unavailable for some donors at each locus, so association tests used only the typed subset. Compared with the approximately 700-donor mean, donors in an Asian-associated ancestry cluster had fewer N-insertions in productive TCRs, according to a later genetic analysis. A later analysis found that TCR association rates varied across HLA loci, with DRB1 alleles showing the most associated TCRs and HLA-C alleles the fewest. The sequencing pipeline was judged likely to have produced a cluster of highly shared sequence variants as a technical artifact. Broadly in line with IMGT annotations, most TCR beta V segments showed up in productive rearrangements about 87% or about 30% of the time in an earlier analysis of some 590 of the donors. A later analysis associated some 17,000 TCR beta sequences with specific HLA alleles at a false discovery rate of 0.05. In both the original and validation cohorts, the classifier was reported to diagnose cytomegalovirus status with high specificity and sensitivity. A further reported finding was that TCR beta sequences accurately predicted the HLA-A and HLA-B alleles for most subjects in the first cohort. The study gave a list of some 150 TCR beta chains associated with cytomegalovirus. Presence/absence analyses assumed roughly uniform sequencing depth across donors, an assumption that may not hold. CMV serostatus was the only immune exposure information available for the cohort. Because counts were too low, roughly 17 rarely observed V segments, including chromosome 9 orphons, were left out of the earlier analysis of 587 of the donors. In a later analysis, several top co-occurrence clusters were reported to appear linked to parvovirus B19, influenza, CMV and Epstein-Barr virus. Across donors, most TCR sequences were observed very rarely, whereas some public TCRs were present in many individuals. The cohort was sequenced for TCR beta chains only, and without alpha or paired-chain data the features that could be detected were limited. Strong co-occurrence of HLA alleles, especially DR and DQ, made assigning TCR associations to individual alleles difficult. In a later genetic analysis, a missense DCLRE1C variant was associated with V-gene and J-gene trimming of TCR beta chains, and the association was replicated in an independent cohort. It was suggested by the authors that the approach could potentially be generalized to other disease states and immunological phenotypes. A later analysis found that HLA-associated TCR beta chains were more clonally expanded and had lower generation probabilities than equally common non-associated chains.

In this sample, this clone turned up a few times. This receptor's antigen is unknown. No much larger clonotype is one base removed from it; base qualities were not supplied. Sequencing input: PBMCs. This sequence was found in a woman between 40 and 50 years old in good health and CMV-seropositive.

The nucleotide sequence reads as follows: TGTGCCAGCAGTCGACAGGGAGTAAACACTGAAGCTTTCTTT. This is translated as CASSRQGVNTEAFF. The chain links TRBV2 with TRBJ1-1, with 7 central nucleotides matching TRBD1. The CDR3 goes from the cysteine to the phenylalanine over 14 residues. This entry keeps only the CDR3 DNA: 42 bases, framed from base 1. From V the trimming removes 5 bases and from J it removes 2 bases, while the gene matches leave 5 bases of the junction unaccounted for. Reading the germline V gene gives CDR1 SNHLY and CDR2 FYNNEI. Extended through the reference TRBV2 and TRBJ1-1 proteins, this CDR3 yields the full variable domain: EPEVTQTPSHQVTQMGQEVILRCVPISNHLYFYWYRQILGQKVEFLVSFYNNEISEKSEIFDDQFSVERPDGSNFTLKIRSTKLEDSAMYFCASSRQGVNTEAFFGQGTRLTVV.